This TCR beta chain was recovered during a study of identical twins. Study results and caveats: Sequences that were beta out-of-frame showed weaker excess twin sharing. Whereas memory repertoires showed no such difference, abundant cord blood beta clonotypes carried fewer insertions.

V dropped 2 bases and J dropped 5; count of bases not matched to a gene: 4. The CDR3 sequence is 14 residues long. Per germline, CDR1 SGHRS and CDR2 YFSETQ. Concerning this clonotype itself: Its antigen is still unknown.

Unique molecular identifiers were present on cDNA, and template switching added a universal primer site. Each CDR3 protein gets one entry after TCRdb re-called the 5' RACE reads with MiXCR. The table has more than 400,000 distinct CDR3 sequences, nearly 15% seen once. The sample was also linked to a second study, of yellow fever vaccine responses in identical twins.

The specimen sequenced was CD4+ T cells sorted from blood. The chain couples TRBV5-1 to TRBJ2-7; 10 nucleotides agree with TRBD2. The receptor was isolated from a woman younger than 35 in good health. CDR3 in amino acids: CASSFASGSNEQYF. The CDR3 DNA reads TGCGCCAGCAGCTTTGCTAGCGGGAGTAACGAGCAGTACTTC.